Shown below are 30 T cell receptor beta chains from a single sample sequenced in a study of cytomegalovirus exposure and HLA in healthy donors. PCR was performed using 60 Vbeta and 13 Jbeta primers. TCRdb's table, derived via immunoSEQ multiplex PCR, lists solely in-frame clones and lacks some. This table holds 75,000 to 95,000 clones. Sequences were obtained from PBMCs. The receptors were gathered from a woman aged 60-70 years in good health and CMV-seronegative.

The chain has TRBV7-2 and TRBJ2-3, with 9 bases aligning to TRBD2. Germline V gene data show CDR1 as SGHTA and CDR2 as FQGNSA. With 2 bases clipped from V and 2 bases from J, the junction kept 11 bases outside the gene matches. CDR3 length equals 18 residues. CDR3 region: CASSLILAGPGVTDTQYF. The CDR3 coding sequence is TGTGCCAGCAGCTTAATACTAGCGGGCCCTGGGGTCACAGATACGCAGTATTTT.

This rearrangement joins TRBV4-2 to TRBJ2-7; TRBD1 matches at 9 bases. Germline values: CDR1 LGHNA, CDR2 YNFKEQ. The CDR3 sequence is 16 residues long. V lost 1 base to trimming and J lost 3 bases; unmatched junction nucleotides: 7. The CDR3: CASSQAGTGLNYEQYF. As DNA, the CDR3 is TGTGCCAGCAGCCAAGCGGGGACAGGGCTGAACTACGAGCAGTACTTC.

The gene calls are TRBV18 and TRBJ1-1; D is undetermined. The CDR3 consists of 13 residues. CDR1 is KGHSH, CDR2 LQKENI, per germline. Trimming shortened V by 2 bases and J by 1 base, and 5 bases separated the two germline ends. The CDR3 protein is CASSPNRNTEAFF. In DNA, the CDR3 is TGTGCCAGCTCACCAAACAGGAACACTGAAGCTTTCTTT. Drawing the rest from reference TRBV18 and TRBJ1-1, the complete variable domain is NAGVMQNPRHLVRRRGQEARLRCSPMKGHSHVYWYRQLPEEGLKFMVYLQKENIIDESGMPKERFSAEFPKEGPSILRIQQVVRGDSAAYFCASSPNRNTEAFFGQGTRLTVV.

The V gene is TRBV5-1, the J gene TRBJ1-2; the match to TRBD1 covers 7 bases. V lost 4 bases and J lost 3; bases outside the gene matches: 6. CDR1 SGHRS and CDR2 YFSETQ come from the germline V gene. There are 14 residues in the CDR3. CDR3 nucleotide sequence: TGCGCCAGCAGCCCGGTAGGGACAGACTATGGCTACACCTTC. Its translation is CASSPVGTDYGYTF.

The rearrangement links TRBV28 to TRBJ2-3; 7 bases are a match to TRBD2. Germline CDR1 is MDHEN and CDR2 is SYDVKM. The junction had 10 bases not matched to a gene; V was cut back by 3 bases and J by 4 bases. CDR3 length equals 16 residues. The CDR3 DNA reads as TGTGCCAGCAGTTTTCCCCCGGGAGGTATTGCAGATACGCAGTATTTT. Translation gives CASSFPPGGIADTQYF.

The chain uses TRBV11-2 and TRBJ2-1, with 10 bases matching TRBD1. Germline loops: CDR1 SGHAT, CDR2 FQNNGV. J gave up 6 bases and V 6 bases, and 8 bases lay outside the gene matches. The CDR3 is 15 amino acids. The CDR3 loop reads CASREGQGSFNEQFF. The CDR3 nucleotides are TGTGCCAGCAGAGAGGGACAGGGGAGTTTCAATGAGCAGTTCTTC.

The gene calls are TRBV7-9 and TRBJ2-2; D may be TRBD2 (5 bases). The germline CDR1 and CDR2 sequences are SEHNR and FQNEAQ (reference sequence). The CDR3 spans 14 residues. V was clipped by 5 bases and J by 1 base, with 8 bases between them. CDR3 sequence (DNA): TGTGCCAGCAGCGTCGGACTGAACACCGGGGAGCTGTTTTTT. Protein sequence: CASSVGLNTGELFF.

The CDR3 loop reads CASSLLTGVNTEAFF. CDR3 nucleotide sequence: TGCGCCAGCAGCTTGTTGACAGGGGTGAACACTGAAGCTTTCTTT. This sequence joins TRBV5-1 and TRBJ1-1; 8 bases line up with TRBD1. This CDR3 comprises 15 residues. After removal of 1 base from V and 0 bases from J, the junction contained 2 bases not matched to a gene. Germline V lookup: CDR1 SGHRS, CDR2 YFSETQ.

CDR3 region: CASSFSNLLAGELFF. The CDR3, as DNA: TGTGCCAGCAGCTTTAGTAATTTGCTAGCCGGGGAGCTGTTTTTT. This rearrangement joins TRBV5-4 to TRBJ2-2; D is uncertain. Germline V gene data show CDR1 as SGHNT and CDR2 as YYREEE (reference sequence). The CDR3 is made up of 15 amino acids. V lost 2 bases and J lost 6, with 14 bases in between.

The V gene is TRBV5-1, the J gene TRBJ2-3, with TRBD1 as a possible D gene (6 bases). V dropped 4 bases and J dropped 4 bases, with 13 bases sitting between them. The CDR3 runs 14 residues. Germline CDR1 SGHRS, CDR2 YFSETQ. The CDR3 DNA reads TGCGCCAGCAGCCCACAGGGTAATGCAGATACGCAGTATTTT. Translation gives CASSPQGNADTQYF.

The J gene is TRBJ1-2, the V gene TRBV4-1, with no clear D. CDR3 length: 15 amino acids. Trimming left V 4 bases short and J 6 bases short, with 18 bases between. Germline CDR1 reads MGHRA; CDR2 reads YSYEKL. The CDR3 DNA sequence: TGCGCCAGCAGCCTTTCTAGATCGGGAGTAGATGGCTACACCTTC. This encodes CASSLSRSGVDGYTF.

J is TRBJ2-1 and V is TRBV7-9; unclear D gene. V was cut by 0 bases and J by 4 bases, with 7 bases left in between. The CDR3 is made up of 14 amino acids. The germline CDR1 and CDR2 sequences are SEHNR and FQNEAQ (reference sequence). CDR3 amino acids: CASSLAQMYNEQFF. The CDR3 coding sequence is TGTGCCAGCAGCTTAGCTCAAATGTACAATGAGCAGTTCTTC.

The CDR3 DNA reads TGCGCCAGCAGCGGGGGGACAGACCAGAACACTGAAGCTTTCTTT. This translates into CASSGGTDQNTEAFF. J is TRBJ1-1 and V is TRBV5-1; 7 nucleotides line up with TRBD1. The germline V gene has CDR1 SGHRS and CDR2 YFSETQ. The CDR3 covers 15 residues. The junction had 7 bases not matched to a gene; V was cut back by 4 bases and J by 1 base.

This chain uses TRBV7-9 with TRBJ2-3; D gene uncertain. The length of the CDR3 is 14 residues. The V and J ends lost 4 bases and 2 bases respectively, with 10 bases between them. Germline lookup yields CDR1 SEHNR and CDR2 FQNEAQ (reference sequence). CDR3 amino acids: CASSSAHPTDTQYF. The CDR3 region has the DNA TGTGCCAGCAGCTCAGCCCATCCCACAGATACGCAGTATTTT.

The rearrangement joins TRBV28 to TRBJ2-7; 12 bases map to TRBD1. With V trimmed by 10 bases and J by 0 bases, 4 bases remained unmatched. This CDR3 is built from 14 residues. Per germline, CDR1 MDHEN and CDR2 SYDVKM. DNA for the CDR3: TGTGCCATAGGGACAGGGGGCGTCTCCTACGAGCAGTACTTC. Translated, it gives CAIGTGGVSYEQYF. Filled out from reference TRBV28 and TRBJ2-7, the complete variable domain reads DVKVTQSSRYLVKRTGEKVFLECVQDMDHENMFWYRQDPGLGLRLIYFSYDVKMKEKGDIPEGYSVSREKKERFSLILESASTNQTSMYLCAIGTGGVSYEQYFGPGTRLTVT.

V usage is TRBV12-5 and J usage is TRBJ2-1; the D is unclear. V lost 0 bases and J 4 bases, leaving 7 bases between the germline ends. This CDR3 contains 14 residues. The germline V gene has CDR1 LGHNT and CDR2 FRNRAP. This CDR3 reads CASGLVNGYNEQFF. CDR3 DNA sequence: TGTGCTAGTGGTTTGGTAAACGGTTACAATGAGCAGTTCTTC.

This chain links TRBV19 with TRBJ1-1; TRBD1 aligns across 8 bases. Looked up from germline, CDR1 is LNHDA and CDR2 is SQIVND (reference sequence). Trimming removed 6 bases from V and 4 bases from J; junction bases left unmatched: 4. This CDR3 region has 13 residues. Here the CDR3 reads CASRRQGSTEAFF. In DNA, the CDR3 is TGTGCCAGTAGGCGACAGGGGAGCACTGAAGCTTTCTTT. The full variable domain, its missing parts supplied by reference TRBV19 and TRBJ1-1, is DGGITQSPKYLFRKEGQNVTLSCEQNLNHDAMYWYRQDPGQGLRLIYYSQIVNDFQKGDIAEGYSVSREKKESFPLTVTSAQKNPTAFYLCASRRQGSTEAFFGQGTRLTVV.

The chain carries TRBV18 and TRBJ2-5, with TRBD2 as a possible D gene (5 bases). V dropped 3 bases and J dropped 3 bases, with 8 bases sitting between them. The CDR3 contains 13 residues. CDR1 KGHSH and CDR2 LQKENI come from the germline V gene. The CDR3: CASSPGMEETQYF. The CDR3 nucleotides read TGTGCCAGCTCACCCGGGATGGAAGAGACCCAGTACTTC.

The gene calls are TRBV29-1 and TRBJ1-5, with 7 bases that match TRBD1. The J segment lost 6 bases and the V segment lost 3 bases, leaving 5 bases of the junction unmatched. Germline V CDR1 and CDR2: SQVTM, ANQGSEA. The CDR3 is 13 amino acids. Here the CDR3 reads CSVDQGVGQPQHF. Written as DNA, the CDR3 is TGCAGCGTTGATCAGGGGGTCGGTCAGCCCCAGCATTTT.

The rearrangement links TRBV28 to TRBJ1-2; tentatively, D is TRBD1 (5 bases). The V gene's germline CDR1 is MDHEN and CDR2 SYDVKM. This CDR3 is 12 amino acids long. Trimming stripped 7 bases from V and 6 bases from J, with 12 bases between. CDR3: CASTSDKHGYTF. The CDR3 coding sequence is TGTGCCAGCACTTCGGACAAGCATGGCTACACCTTC.

The CDR3 region has the DNA TGTGCAAGTCGCTTCCCAGCGGGGACTAGCGGCAACGAGCAGTACTTC. Its translation is CASRFPAGTSGNEQYF. The rearrangement links TRBV12-2 to TRBJ2-7; the table's D call, TRBD2, was not checked against the DNA. TRBV12-2 is a listed pseudogene. CDR3 length: 16 residues.

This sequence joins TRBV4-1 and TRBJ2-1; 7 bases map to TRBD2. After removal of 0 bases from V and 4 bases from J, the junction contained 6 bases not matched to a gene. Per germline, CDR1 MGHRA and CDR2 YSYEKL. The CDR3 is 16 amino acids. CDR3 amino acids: CASSQEGGLEYNEQFF. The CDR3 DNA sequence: TGCGCCAGCAGCCAAGAGGGTGGACTAGAGTACAATGAGCAGTTCTTC.

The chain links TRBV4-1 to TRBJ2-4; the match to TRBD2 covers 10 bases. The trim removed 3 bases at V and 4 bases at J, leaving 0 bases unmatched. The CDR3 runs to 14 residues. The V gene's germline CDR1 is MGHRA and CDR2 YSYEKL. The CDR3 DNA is TGCGCCAGCAGCCAGGGACTAGCGAAAAACATTCAGTACTTC. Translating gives CASSQGLAKNIQYF.

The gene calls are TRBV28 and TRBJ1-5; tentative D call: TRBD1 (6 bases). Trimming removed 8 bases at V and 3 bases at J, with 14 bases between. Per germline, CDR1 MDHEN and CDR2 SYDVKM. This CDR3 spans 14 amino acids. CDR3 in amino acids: CASLQGEDNQPQHF. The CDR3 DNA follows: TGTGCCAGCCTACAGGGAGAGGACAATCAGCCCCAGCATTTT. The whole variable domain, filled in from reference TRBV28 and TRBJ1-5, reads DVKVTQSSRYLVKRTGEKVFLECVQDMDHENMFWYRQDPGLGLRLIYFSYDVKMKEKGDIPEGYSVSREKKERFSLILESASTNQTSMYLCASLQGEDNQPQHFGDGTRLSIL.

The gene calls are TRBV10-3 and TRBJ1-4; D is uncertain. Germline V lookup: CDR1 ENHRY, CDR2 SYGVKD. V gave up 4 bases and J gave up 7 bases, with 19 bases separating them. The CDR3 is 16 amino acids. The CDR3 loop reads CAISGGRGSVTEKLFF. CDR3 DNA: TGTGCCATCAGTGGGGGTCGGGGAAGCGTCACTGAAAAACTGTTTTTT.

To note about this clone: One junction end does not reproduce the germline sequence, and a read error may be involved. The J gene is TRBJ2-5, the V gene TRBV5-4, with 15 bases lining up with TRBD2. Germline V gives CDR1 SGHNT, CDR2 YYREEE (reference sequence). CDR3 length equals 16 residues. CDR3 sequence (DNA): TGTGCCAGCAGCTGGGGACTAGCGGGAGGAGGAGAGGCCCAGTACTTC. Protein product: CASSWGLAGGGEAQYF.

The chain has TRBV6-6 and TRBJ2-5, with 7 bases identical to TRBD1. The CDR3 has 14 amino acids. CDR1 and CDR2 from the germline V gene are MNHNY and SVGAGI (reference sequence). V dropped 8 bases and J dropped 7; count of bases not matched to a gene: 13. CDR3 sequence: CASLPDRARGTQYF. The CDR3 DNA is TGTGCCAGCCTCCCTGACAGGGCACGGGGGACCCAGTACTTC.

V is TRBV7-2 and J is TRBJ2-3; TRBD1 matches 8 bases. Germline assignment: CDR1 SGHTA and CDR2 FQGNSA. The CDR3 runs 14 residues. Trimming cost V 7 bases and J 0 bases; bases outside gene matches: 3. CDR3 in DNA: TGTGCCAGCACCCACAGGGGGAGCACAGATACGCAGTATTTT. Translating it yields CASTHRGSTDTQYF.

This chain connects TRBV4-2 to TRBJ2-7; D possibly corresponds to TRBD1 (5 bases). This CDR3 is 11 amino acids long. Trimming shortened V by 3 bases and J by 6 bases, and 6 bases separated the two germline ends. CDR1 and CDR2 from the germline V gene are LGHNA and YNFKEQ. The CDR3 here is CASSQGLEQYF. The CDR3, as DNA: TGTGCCAGCAGCCAGGGGCTCGAGCAGTACTTC.

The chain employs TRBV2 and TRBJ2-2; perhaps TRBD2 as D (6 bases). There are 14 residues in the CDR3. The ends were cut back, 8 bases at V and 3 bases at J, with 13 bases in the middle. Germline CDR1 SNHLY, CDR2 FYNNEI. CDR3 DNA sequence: TGTGCCAGCGCCCCCTGGGGGGACACCGGGGAGCTGTTTTTT. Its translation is CASAPWGDTGELFF.